The next 18 T cell receptor beta chains were all read from a single sample in a study of cytomegalovirus exposure and HLA in healthy donors. The study ran its PCR with 60 Vbeta and 13 Jbeta primers. Profiling relied on immunoSEQ multiplex PCR, and the TCRdb table lists in-frame clones only, not all of them. The sample records approximately 190,000 clones, roughly 87% being singletons. The specimen was PBMCs. Source of these receptors: a boy aged 2 to 10 in good health and CMV-seronegative.

This clone was seen a few times. V and J are TRBV12-5 and TRBJ2-5; 11 bases map to TRBD1. The CDR3 loop spans 16 amino acids. Looked up from germline, CDR1 is LGHNT and CDR2 is FRNRAP. V trimming: 1 base; J trimming: 7 bases; junction bases outside the gene matches: 8. Written as DNA, the CDR3 is TGTGCTAGTGGTTTGGGGGGGACAGGGGGTGAGGCGACCCAGTACTTC. It specifies CASGLGGTGGEATQYF.

The rearrangement links TRBV15 to TRBJ1-4; maybe TRBD1 (6 bases). This CDR3 has 14 amino acids. V dropped 4 bases and J dropped 7 bases, with 13 bases sitting between them. Germline V gene sequence: CDR1 LNHNV, CDR2 YYDKDF (reference sequence). The DNA of the CDR3 is TGTGCCACCAGCATGTCAGGGGTGGGTGAAAAACTGTTTTTT. Its translation: CATSMSGVGEKLFF.

The chain has TRBV29-1 and TRBJ2-1; the match to TRBD2 covers 9 bases. Germline CDR1 reads SQVTM; CDR2 reads ANQGSEA. The CDR3 loop spans 13 amino acids. Trimming took 6 bases from V and 6 from J; bases not matched to a gene: 6. As DNA, the CDR3 is TGCAGCGTAGAGACGGGACTAGCCAATGAGCAGTTCTTC. Its translation: CSVETGLANEQFF.

This rearrangement joins TRBV28 to TRBJ2-7, with D possibly matching TRBD1 (6 bases). Germline V gene lookup returns CDR1 MDHEN and CDR2 SYDVKM. CDR3 length: 16 residues. V was shortened by 6 bases and J by 2 bases, with 20 bases between the two germline ends. The CDR3 coding sequence is TGTGCCAGCAGCTCTCAGGGGCTTAGGAATCCCTACGAGCAGTACTTC. Protein product: CASSSQGLRNPYEQYF.

The rearrangement uses TRBV19 and TRBJ2-5; D perhaps matches TRBD2 (6 bases). V dropped 9 bases and J dropped 2 bases, with 13 bases sitting between them. This CDR3 has 13 residues. CDR1 is LNHDA, CDR2 SQIVND, per germline (reference sequence). The CDR3 here is CASASGVQETQYF. In nucleotides, the CDR3 is TGTGCCAGCGCCTCGGGGGTACAAGAGACCCAGTACTTC.

V gene TRBV5-1 combines with J gene TRBJ1-4; D ambiguous. Germline loops: CDR1 SGHRS, CDR2 YFSETQ. This CDR3 region has 15 residues. The V end lost 0 bases, the J end lost 2 bases, and 8 bases lay between the germline ends. The CDR3 DNA reads as TGCGCCAGCAGCTTGGTACTAGGTACTAATGAAAAACTGTTTTTT. Protein: CASSLVLGTNEKLFF.

This sequence joins TRBV10-3 and TRBJ1-4; D gene ambiguous. Germline V gene lookup returns CDR1 ENHRY and CDR2 SYGVKD. V was cut by 2 bases and J by 0 bases, with 7 bases left in between. This CDR3 region has 15 residues. CDR3 in amino acids: CAISEGGATNEKLFF. CDR3 in DNA: TGTGCCATCAGTGAGGGTGGAGCAACTAATGAAAAACTGTTTTTT.

The rearrangement links TRBV7-3 to TRBJ2-7; 9 bases align to TRBD2. CDR1 SGHTA and CDR2 FQGTGA come from the germline V gene. This CDR3 spans 15 amino acids. Losses at the gene ends were 5 bases for V and 3 bases for J; bases not matched to a gene: 8. CDR3 bases: TGTGCCAGCAGCCCCGGCGGGCGGGAGGGCTACGAGCAGTACTTC. This sequence encodes CASSPGGREGYEQYF.

The V and J genes are TRBV27 and TRBJ2-2, with D possibly TRBD2 on 5 matching bases. The V gene lost 5 bases and the J gene lost 8 bases, with 12 bases spanning the gap. The CDR3 is made up of 13 amino acids. Germline V gene sequence: CDR1 MNHEY, CDR2 SMNVEV (reference sequence). CDR3 nucleotide sequence: TGTGCCAGCAGTCCCCCTAGCAGGGGGGAGCTGTTTTTT. Encoded protein: CASSPPSRGELFF.

The chain couples TRBV28 to TRBJ2-7; 10 bases are shared with TRBD1. V shed 6 bases, J shed 3 bases, and the junction held 8 bases outside the gene matches. The CDR3 has 15 residues. The germline CDR1 and CDR2 sequences are MDHEN and SYDVKM. The CDR3 bases are TGTGCCAGCAGGCAACAGACAGGGGGCAGCTACGAGCAGTACTTC. Its protein is CASRQQTGGSYEQYF. The full variable domain, its missing parts supplied by reference TRBV28 and TRBJ2-7, is DVKVTQSSRYLVKRTGEKVFLECVQDMDHENMFWYRQDPGLGLRLIYFSYDVKMKEKGDIPEGYSVSREKKERFSLILESASTNQTSMYLCASRQQTGGSYEQYFGPGTRLTVT.

This chain uses TRBV28 with TRBJ1-2, with D perhaps matching TRBD1 (6 bases). The CDR3 runs to 15 residues. Trimming removed 6 bases from V and 1 base from J, with 15 bases in between. Germline V gene lookup returns CDR1 MDHEN and CDR2 SYDVKM. CDR3 amino acids: CASSSPQGNNYGYTF. DNA for the CDR3: TGTGCCAGCAGCTCACCTCAGGGGAATAACTATGGCTACACCTTC.

The V and J genes are TRBV10-3 and TRBJ2-6, with D possibly being TRBD1 (5 bases). This CDR3 comprises 18 residues. V dropped 2 bases and J dropped 0 bases, with 14 bases sitting between them. Germline V gives CDR1 ENHRY, CDR2 SYGVKD. In DNA, the CDR3 is TGTGCCATCAGTGAGGGGGTAGGGGCCCTCTCTGGGGCCAACGTCCTGACTTTC. This gives the protein CAISEGVGALSGANVLTF.

The chain carries TRBV9 and TRBJ1-4; D possibly corresponds to TRBD1 (5 bases). The CDR3 has 14 amino acids. V lost 0 bases to trimming and J lost 5 bases, with 8 bases between them. Germline loops: CDR1 SGDLS, CDR2 YYNGEE. The CDR3 DNA is TGTGCCAGCAGCGTAGTTCCAGGGAATGAAAAACTGTTTTTT. Residues: CASSVVPGNEKLFF.

The rearrangement joins TRBV4-2 to TRBJ1-5; D gene unclear. The CDR3 runs 19 residues. V was shortened by 2 bases and J by 0 bases, with 20 bases between the two germline ends. Germline CDR1 reads LGHNA; CDR2 reads YNFKEQ. The CDR3 reads CASSQSQARSLYSNQPQHF. The DNA for the CDR3 is TGTGCCAGCAGCCAATCCCAGGCACGCAGCCTTTATAGCAATCAGCCCCAGCATTTT.

J is TRBJ1-1 and V is TRBV10-3; 8 bases agree with TRBD1. The CDR3 is 13 residues long. V shed 5 bases and J 8 bases; nucleotides not matched to a gene: 7. Looked up from germline, CDR1 is ENHRY and CDR2 is SYGVKD. The CDR3 nucleotides read TGTGCCATCAGTCAAGGACAGGGCGTGGAAGCTTTCTTT. This sequence encodes CAISQGQGVEAFF.

The sample holds one count of this clone. The chain joins TRBV18 to TRBJ1-1; unclear D gene. Per germline, CDR1 KGHSH and CDR2 LQKENI. This CDR3 spans 15 amino acids. V was trimmed by 3 bases and J by 0 bases, leaving 11 bases between them. DNA of the CDR3: TGTGCCAGCTCACCGGAGGGCGTACTGAACACTGAAGCTTTCTTT. Amino acid sequence: CASSPEGVLNTEAFF.

V usage is TRBV27 and J usage is TRBJ2-7, with no clear D. With 0 bases removed from V and 6 bases from J, the gap between germline ends came to 15 bases. This CDR3 comprises 15 residues. The germline V gene has CDR1 MNHEY and CDR2 SMNVEV (reference sequence). The DNA for the CDR3 is TGTGCCAGCAGTTTATCCACAGTGAGATCCCTCGAGCAGTACTTC. Translation gives CASSLSTVRSLEQYF.

This rearrangement joins TRBV28 to TRBJ2-2; 9 bases align to TRBD1. With V trimmed by 6 bases and J by 2 bases, 7 bases remained unmatched. Germline V gene sequence: CDR1 MDHEN, CDR2 SYDVKM. The CDR3 runs to 16 residues. This chain's CDR3 is CASRDPGQGNTGELFF. CDR3 DNA: TGTGCCAGCAGGGATCCGGGACAGGGCAACACCGGGGAGCTGTTTTTT.